This TCR beta chain was documented in a study of blood T cells in healthy people across ages. Unmatched junction bases numbered 10, after V lost 6 bases and J lost 7 bases. CDR1 is MNHEY and CDR2 is SVGEGT in the germline V gene. The CDR3 covers 15 residues. Sample-barcoded 5' priming and a J-beta primer mix drove a second PCR of roughly 7 to 11 cycles. Each CDR3 protein gets one entry after TCRdb re-called the 5' RACE reads with MiXCR. The table shows about 780,000 distinct CDR3 sequences, with 46% occurring only once. The V and J genes are TRBV6-2 or TRBV6-3 and TRBJ2-1; TRBD2 matches at 9 bases. The clonotype originates from an elderly man in good health. Material for sequencing was blood. The CDR3 DNA reads as TGTGCCAGCAGCCCAGGGACTAGCAGTCTTAATGAGCAGTTCTTC. Translating it yields CASSPGTSSLNEQFF.